The 15 T cell receptor beta chains given below trace back to one sample, sequenced in a study of control samples from healthy donors and cancer patients. Libraries were prepared by immunoSEQ multiplex PCR; TCRdb keeps only in-frame clonotypes and omits some of them. This table has about 120,000 clones, 88% appearing once. The sequenced sample consisted of blood. These receptors came from a woman in her 70s in good health.

V is TRBV23-1 and J is TRBJ2-7, with D tentatively TRBD1 (6 bases). TRBV23-1 is identified as an open reading frame with a role that is uncertain. This CDR3 region has 19 residues. The germline V and J ends were trimmed by 4 bases and 2 bases, with 27 bases remaining between them. The CDR3 sequence is CASSPLEDSPRPITYEQYF. Here the CDR3 DNA reads TGCGCCAGCAGTCCCCTTGAGGACAGTCCCAGGCCCATAACCTACGAGCAGTACTTC.

The rearrangement links TRBV10-2 to TRBJ1-3, with D unclear. This CDR3 contains 13 residues. The V end lost 3 bases, the J end lost 0 bases, and 3 bases lay between the germline ends. Germline values: CDR1 WSHSY, CDR2 SAAADI. The CDR3 protein is CASSEFSGNTIYF. The CDR3 coding sequence is TGCGCCAGCAGTGAATTCTCTGGAAACACCATATATTTT.

The rearrangement joins TRBV19 to TRBJ2-5; tentatively, D is TRBD2 (7 bases). This CDR3 is built from 14 residues. V lost 2 bases to trimming and J lost 3 bases, with 10 bases between them. In germline, CDR1 is LNHDA, CDR2 SQIVND (reference sequence). CDR3 amino acids: CASSITGGKETQYF. For the CDR3, the DNA is TGTGCCAGTAGTATAACGGGGGGCAAAGAGACCCAGTACTTC.

This clone was observed a few times. The chain combines TRBV2 with TRBJ1-2, with D unclear. Between the trimmed V and J ends, which lost 7 bases and 4 bases, there was a span of 10 bases. The CDR3 contains 12 residues. Germline CDR1 is SNHLY and CDR2 is FYNNEI. CDR3 sequence: CASTGSLYGYTF. CDR3 nucleotide sequence: TGTGCCAGCACGGGCAGCCTCTATGGCTACACCTTC.

The chain carries TRBV5-6 and TRBJ2-3; 9 bases map to TRBD2. J lost 3 bases, V lost 0 bases, and 5 bases had no gene match. CDR3 length: 16 residues. Germline loops: CDR1 SGHDT, CDR2 YYEEEE. The CDR3 sequence: CASSLGSSGVTDTQYF. The DNA for the CDR3 is TGTGCCAGCAGCTTGGGGTCTAGCGGGGTAACAGATACGCAGTATTTT. Full variable domain (rest looked up from reference TRBV5-6 and TRBJ2-3): DAGVTQSPTHLIKTRGQQVTLRCSPKSGHDTVSWYQQALGQGPQFIFQYYEEEERQRGNFPDRFSGHQFPNYSSELNVNALLLGDSALYLCASSLGSSGVTDTQYFGPGTRLTVL.

This clone has just one count. The chain joins TRBV6-2 or TRBV6-3 to TRBJ2-3; 13 bases are a match to TRBD2. CDR3 length equals 16 residues. After removal of 4 bases from V and 8 bases from J, the junction contained 9 bases not matched to a gene. CDR1 is MNHEY and CDR2 is SVGEGT in the germline V gene. The CDR3 sequence is CASSSGLLAGGGTQYF. The CDR3 DNA is TGTGCCAGCAGTTCAGGGCTACTAGCGGGGGGGGGTACGCAGTATTTT.

J is TRBJ2-1 and V is TRBV12-3 or TRBV12-4; D gene unclear. The CDR3 consists of 13 residues. V was trimmed by 5 bases and J by 3 bases, leaving 8 bases between them. The DNA for the CDR3 is TGTGCCAGCAGTCCGGAGTTCTACAATGAGCAGTTCTTC. This translates into CASSPEFYNEQFF.

The V and J genes are TRBV9 and TRBJ1-3; D remains unclear. This CDR3 region has 15 residues. V was clipped by 4 bases and J by 0 bases, with 11 bases between them. The germline V gene encodes CDR1 SGDLS and CDR2 YYNGEE. The CDR3 DNA reads TGTGCCAGCAGCCCTAGAGGCGGCTCTGGAAACACCATATATTTT. It yields the protein CASSPRGGSGNTIYF.

This chain uses TRBV11-2 with TRBJ1-1; TRBD1 is a possible D gene (5 bases). In germline, CDR1 is SGHAT, CDR2 FQNNGV. There are 16 residues in the CDR3. The V end lost 1 base, the J end lost 5 bases, and 17 bases lay between the germline ends. The CDR3 region has the DNA TGTGCCAGCAGCTTAGGGCTCTGGGGCGCGGGGACTGAAGCTTTCTTT. It yields the protein CASSLGLWGAGTEAFF.

The chain uses TRBV4-2 and TRBJ2-1; TRBD1 aligns across 10 bases. The CDR3 extends over 15 amino acids. Unmatched junction bases numbered 8, after V lost 4 bases and J lost 8 bases. CDR1 is LGHNA, CDR2 YNFKEQ, per germline. The CDR3 loop is CASSPEWTGGDEQFF. CDR3 in DNA: TGTGCCAGCAGCCCCGAATGGACAGGGGGAGATGAGCAGTTCTTC.

The chain employs TRBV3-1 (or the pseudogene TRBV3-2) and TRBJ2-3, with TRBD2 identical over 14 bases. CDR1 LGHDT and CDR2 YNNKEL come from the germline V gene (reference sequence). The CDR3 loop spans 18 amino acids. Trimming removed 1 base from V and 10 bases from J; junction bases left unmatched: 13. CDR3 nucleotide sequence: TGTGCCAGCAGCCAAGGCCCCGGGACTAGCGGGGGCCTATGGGCGCAGTATTTT. It is translated as CASSQGPGTSGGLWAQYF.

The rearrangement links TRBV10-1 to TRBJ2-5; D possibly matches TRBD1 or TRBD2 (7 bases each). Germline V gene sequence: CDR1 WNHNN, CDR2 SYGVQD (reference sequence). There are 15 residues in the CDR3. Trimming left V 6 bases short and J 5 bases short, with 19 bases between. CDR3 sequence reads: CASSLGGEGAETQYF. The CDR3 DNA reads TGCGCCAGCAGCCTGGGGGGGGAGGGGGCCGAGACCCAGTACTTC.

The chain has TRBV7-3 and TRBJ1-3, with D possibly being TRBD1 (5 bases). This CDR3 region has 14 residues. Germline lookup yields CDR1 SGHTA and CDR2 FQGTGA. The ends were cut back, 5 bases at V and 2 bases at J, with 10 bases in the middle. This CDR3 is CASSLRVPGNTIYF. The DNA of the CDR3 is TGTGCCAGCAGCCTCAGGGTTCCTGGAAACACCATATATTTT.

With respect to this clone: This same CDR3 is encoded by further DNA sequences in the sample. V usage is TRBV14 and J usage is TRBJ1-1; no reliable D call. Trimming stripped 1 base from V and 0 bases from J, with 9 bases between. There are 15 residues in the CDR3. Germline-derived CDR1 and CDR2 are SGHDN and FVKESK. This CDR3 reads CASSQGVSLNTEAFF. In nucleotides, the CDR3 is TGTGCCAGCAGCCAAGGGGTCAGCTTGAACACTGAAGCTTTCTTT.

This clone appeared a single time. V usage is TRBV10-3 and J usage is TRBJ1-5; 9 bases agree with TRBD1. Germline CDR1 is ENHRY and CDR2 is SYGVKD. This CDR3 region has 15 residues. J lost 5 bases, V lost 0 bases, and 2 bases had no gene match. The CDR3 DNA is TGTGCCATCAGTGAGTCGGGACAGGGATATCAGCCCCAGCATTTT. Its protein is CAISESGQGYQPQHF.